This T cell receptor beta chain was identified during a study of molecular identifiers for immune sequencing clone quantification. Findings of the study overall: Highly expanded clone sizes could be underestimated by identical TCR molecules sharing a barcode.

TCRdb independently ran MiXCR on the PCR reads; one entry per CDR3 protein. The data show more than 85,000 distinct CDR3 sequences, 36% seen once. V was shortened by 5 bases and J by 6 bases, with 11 bases between the two germline ends. Germline CDR1 reads LNHDA; CDR2 reads SQIVND (reference sequence). The CDR3 is 13 residues long. This clonotype appeared a few times. Antigen: not known. Sequencing used naive CD8+ T cells from blood, with Jurkat cell RNA spiked in. Documented subset: FACS-sorted CD8+CD4-CCR7+CD45RA+ naive T cells. The V call is TRBV19, the J call TRBJ1-5; D ambiguous. The TCR sequence derives from a human donor in good health. Some libraries in this study had Jurkat cell RNA spiked in. CDR3 in amino acids: CASSPATSQPQHF. The CDR3, as DNA: TGTGCCAGTAGTCCCGCAACAAGTCAGCCCCAGCATTTT.